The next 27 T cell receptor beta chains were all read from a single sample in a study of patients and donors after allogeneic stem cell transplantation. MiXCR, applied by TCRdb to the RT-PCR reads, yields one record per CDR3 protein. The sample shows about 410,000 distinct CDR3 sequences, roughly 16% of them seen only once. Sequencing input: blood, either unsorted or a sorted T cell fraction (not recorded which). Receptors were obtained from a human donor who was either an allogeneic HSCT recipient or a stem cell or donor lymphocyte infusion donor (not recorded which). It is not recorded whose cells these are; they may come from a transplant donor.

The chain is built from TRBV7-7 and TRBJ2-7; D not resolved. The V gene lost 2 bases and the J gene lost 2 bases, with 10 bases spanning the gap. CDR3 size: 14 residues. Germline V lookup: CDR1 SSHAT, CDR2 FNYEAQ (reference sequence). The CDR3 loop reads CASSLRIGAYEQYF. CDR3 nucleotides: TGTGCCAGCAGCTTAAGAATCGGAGCCTACGAGCAGTACTTC. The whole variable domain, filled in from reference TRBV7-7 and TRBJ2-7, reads GAGVSQSPRYKVTKRGQDVTLRCDPISSHATLYWYQQALGQGPEFLTYFNYEAQPDKSGLPSDRFSAERPEGSISTLTIQRTEQRDSAMYRCASSLRIGAYEQYFGPGTRLTVT.

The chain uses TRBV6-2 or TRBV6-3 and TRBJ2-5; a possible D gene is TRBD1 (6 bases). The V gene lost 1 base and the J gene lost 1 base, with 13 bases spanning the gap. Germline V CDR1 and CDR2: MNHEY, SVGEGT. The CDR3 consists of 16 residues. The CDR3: CASSYFLVGGQETQYF. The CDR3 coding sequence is TGTGCCAGCAGTTACTTCCTCGTAGGGGGCCAAGAGACCCAGTACTTC.

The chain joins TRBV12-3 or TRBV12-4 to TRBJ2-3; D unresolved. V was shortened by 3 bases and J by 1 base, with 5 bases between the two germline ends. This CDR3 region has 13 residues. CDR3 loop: CASSFKGTDTQYF. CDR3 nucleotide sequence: TGTGCCAGCAGTTTTAAGGGCACAGATACGCAGTATTTT.

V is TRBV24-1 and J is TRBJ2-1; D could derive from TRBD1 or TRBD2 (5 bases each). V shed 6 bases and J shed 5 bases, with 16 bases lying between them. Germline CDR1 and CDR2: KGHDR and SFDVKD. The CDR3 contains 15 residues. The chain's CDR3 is CATSPSGASHNEQFF. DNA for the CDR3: TGTGCCACCAGTCCTTCCGGGGCCTCACACAATGAGCAGTTCTTC.

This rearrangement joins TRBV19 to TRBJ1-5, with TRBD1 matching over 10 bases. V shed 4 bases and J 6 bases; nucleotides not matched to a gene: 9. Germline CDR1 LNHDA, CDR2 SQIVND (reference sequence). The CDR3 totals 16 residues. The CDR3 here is CASSTGRQGAFQPQHF. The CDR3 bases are TGTGCCAGTAGTACCGGACGACAGGGGGCTTTTCAGCCCCAGCATTTT.

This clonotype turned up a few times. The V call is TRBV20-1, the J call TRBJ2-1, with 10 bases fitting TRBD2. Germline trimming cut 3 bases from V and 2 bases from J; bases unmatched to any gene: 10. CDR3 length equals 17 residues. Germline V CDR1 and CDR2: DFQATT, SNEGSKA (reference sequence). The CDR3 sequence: CSASRLAGVNTYNEQFF. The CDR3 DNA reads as TGCAGTGCTAGTCGGCTAGCGGGAGTAAACACCTACAATGAGCAGTTCTTC.

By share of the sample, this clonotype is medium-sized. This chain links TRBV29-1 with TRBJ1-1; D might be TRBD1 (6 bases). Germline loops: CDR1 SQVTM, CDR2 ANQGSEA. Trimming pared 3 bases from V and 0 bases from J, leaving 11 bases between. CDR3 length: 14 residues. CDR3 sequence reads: CSVEGGAVNTEAFF. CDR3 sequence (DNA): TGCAGCGTTGAGGGGGGCGCCGTGAACACTGAAGCTTTCTTT.

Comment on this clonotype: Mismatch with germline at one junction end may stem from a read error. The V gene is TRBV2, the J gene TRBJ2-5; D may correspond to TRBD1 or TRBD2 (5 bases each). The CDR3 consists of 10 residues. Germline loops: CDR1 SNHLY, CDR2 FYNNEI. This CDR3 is CATRVRDLRF. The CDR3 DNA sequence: TGTGCGACGCGGGTCCGGGACCTTCGATTC.

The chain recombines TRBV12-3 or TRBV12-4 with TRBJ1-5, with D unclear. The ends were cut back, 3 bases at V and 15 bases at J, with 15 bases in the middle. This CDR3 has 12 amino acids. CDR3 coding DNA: TGTGCCAGCAGTTTTGGTATGAGGGAACGGCATTTT. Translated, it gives CASSFGMRERHF.

CDR3 DNA sequence: TGTGCCACCAGCAGAGGCTTCGTCGGCTCCTACGAGCAGTACTTC. Translation gives CATSRGFVGSYEQYF. The rearrangement joins TRBV15 to TRBJ2-7; D remains ambiguous. The CDR3 has 15 amino acids. Germline V gene lookup returns CDR1 LNHNV and CDR2 YYDKDF (reference sequence). The germline V and J ends were trimmed by 1 base and 0 bases, with 10 bases remaining between them.

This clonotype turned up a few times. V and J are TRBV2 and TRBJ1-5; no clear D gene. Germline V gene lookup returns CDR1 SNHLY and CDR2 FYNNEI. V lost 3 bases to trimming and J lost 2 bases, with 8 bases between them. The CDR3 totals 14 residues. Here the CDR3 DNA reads TGTGCCAGCAGTGACCAGGCCCGCAATCAGCCCCAGCATTTT. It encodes CASSDQARNQPQHF.

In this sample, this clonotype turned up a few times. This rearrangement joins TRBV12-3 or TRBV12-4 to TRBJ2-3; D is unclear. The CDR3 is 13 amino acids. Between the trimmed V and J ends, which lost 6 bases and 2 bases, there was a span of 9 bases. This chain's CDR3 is CASSWEHTDTQYF. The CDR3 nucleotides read TGTGCCAGCAGCTGGGAACACACAGATACGCAGTATTTT.

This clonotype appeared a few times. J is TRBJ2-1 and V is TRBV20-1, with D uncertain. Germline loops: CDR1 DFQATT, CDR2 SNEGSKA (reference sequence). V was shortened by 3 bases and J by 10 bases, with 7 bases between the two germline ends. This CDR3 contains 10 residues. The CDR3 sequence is CSASLSEQFF. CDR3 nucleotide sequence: TGCAGTGCTAGCCTCAGCGAGCAGTTCTTC.

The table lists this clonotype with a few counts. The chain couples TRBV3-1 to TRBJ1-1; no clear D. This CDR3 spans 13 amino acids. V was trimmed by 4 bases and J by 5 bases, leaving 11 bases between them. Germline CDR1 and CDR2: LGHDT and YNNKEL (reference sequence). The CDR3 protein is CASSPRLSTEAFF. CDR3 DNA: TGTGCCAGCAGCCCCCGCCTTTCAACTGAAGCTTTCTTT.

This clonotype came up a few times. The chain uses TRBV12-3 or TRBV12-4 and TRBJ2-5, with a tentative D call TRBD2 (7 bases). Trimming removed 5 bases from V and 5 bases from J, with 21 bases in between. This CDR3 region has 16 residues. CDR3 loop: CASSPGEGGPGETQYF. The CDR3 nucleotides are TGTGCCAGCAGTCCTGGGGAGGGGGGGCCAGGGGAGACCCAGTACTTC.

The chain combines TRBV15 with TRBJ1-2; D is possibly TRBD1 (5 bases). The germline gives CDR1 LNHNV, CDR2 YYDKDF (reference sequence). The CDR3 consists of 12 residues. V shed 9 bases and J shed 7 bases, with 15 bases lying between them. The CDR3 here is CATTLGGSGYTF. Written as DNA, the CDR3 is TGTGCCACTACCTTGGGGGGATCTGGCTACACCTTC.

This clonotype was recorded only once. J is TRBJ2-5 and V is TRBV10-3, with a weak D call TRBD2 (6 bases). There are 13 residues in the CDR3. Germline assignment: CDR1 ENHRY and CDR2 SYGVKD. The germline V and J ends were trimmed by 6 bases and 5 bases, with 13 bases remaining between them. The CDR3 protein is CAIRSGRLETQYF. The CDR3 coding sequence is TGTGCCATCAGGTCCGGGAGATTGGAGACCCAGTACTTC.

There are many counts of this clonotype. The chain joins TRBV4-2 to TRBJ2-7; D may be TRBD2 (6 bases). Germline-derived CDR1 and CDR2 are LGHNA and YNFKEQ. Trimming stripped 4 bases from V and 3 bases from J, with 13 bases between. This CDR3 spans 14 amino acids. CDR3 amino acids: CASSPRGDSYEQYF. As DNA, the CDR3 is TGTGCCAGCAGCCCGCGGGGAGACAGCTACGAGCAGTACTTC.

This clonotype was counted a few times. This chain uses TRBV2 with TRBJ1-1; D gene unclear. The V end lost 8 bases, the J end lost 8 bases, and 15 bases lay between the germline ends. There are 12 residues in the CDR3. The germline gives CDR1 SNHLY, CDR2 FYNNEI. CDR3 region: CASLEERVEAFF. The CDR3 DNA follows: TGTGCCAGCTTGGAGGAAAGGGTCGAAGCTTTCTTT.

In DNA form, the CDR3 reads TGCGCCAGCAGATGGGGGTACAACTATGGCTACACCTTC. As protein: CASRWGYNYGYTF. The chain carries TRBV5-1 and TRBJ1-2, with a possible D match to TRBD1 (5 bases). Between the trimmed V and J ends, which lost 5 bases and 2 bases, there was a span of 10 bases. Looked up from germline, CDR1 is SGHRS and CDR2 is YFSETQ. The CDR3 is 13 residues long.

The CDR3 sequence: CASSGRGRGDTEAFF. The CDR3 DNA sequence: TGTGCCAGCAGCGGAAGGGGGCGCGGGGACACTGAAGCTTTCTTT. The chain combines TRBV11-2 with TRBJ1-1; 7 bases fit TRBD1. Germline lookup yields CDR1 SGHAT and CDR2 FQNNGV. V was clipped by 5 bases and J by 3 bases; unmatched bases: 9. The CDR3 contains 15 residues.

The CDR3 nucleotides read TGTGCCAGCTCACCCCTGGACGGGTCCTACGAGCAGTACTTC. This gives the protein CASSPLDGSYEQYF. The chain couples TRBV18 to TRBJ2-7; D uncertain. V lost 3 bases and J lost 1, with 10 bases in between. Germline V gene sequence: CDR1 KGHSH, CDR2 LQKENI. CDR3 length equals 14 residues.

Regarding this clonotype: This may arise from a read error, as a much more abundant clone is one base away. The CDR3 sequence: CSARQGASAEAYF. The CDR3 region has the DNA TGCAGCGCTAGACAGGGGGCTAGTGCTGAAGCTTACTTT. This sequence joins TRBV29-1 and TRBJ1-1, with 10 bases that match TRBD1. The CDR3 sequence is 13 residues long. Germline CDR1 and CDR2: SQVTM and ANQGSEA.

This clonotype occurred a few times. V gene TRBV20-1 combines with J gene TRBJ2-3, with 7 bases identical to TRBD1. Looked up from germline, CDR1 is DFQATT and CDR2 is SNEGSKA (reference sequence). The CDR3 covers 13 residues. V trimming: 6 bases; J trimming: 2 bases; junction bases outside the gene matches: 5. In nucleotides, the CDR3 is TGCAGTGCCGCGACAGGGAACACAGATACGCAGTATTTT. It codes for CSAATGNTDTQYF.

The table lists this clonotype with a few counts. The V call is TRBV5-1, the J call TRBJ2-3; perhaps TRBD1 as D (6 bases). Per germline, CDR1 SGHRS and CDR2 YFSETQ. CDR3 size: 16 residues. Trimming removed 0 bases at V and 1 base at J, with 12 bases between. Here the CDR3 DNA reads TGCGCCAGCAGCTTGGCCAGGACAGATGGCACAGATACGCAGTATTTT. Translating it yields CASSLARTDGTDTQYF.

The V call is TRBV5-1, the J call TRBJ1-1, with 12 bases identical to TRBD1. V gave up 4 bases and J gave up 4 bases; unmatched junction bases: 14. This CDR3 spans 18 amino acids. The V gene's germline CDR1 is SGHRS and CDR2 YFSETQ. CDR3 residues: CASSPGQGAQGMGTEAFF. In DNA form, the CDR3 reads TGCGCCAGCAGCCCGGGACAGGGGGCGCAAGGGATGGGCACTGAAGCTTTCTTT.

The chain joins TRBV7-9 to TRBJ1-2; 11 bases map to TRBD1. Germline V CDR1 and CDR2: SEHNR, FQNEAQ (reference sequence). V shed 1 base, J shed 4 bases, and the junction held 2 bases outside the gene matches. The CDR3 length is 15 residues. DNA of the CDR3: TGTGCCAGCAGCTTAGTAGGGACAGGGGGCTATGGCTACACCTTC. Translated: CASSLVGTGGYGYTF.